This T cell receptor beta chain was captured by sequencing in a study of blood T cell repertoires in COVID-19. Overall study context: The United States, Italy and Spain provided the acute and convalescent COVID-19 samples. PBMCs, B-cell-depleted T cells, or T cells were the source of the cDNA or gDNA that made up the material.

In the original processing: Nucleated cell counts were estimated from reference gene primer amplification. Assay: immunoSEQ multiplex PCR; the TCRdb copy retains only in-frame clones and omits some. The V and J calls and clone size were taken over from that table, and D and trimming were inferred from the DNA. This sample has around 240,000 clones, with about 85% found just once. Germline assignment: CDR1 ENHRY and CDR2 SYGVKD. The V gene lost 10 bases and the J gene lost 2 bases, with 12 bases spanning the gap. The CDR3 extends over 13 amino acids. This chain connects TRBV10-3 to TRBJ1-3; D might be TRBD1 (5 bases). Sequencing input: peripheral blood. The clonotype was recovered from a man in his forties with acute or convalescent COVID-19. The CDR3, as DNA: TGTGCCACGGGGGGTTATACTGGAAACACCATATATTTT. Translation: CATGGYTGNTIYF.